The 10 T cell receptor beta chains below were found in one sample sequenced in a study of CD8 T cells in Susac syndrome. RNA was extracted with the RNeasy kit, and a quantity of roughly 0.5 to 1 ug was reverse transcribed using random hexamers. One entry per CDR3 protein results from TCRdb running MiXCR on the immunoSEQ multiplex PCR reads. The sample holds 80,000 or so distinct CDR3 sequences, approximately 93% seen once. The sequenced sample was CD8+ T cells from PBMCs. These receptors all stem from a human donor with Susac syndrome.

This clonotype was seen more than once but under ten times. CDR3 bases: TGTGCCAGCAGCCCGAGGCGCACAGATACGCAGTATTTT. Its protein product is CASSPRRTDTQYF. This sequence joins TRBV7-2 and TRBJ2-3; no firm D call. The length of the CDR3 is 13 residues. The germline V and J ends were trimmed by 5 bases and 1 base, with 7 bases remaining between them. In germline, CDR1 is SGHTA, CDR2 FQGNSA.

The rearrangement joins TRBV7-9 to TRBJ1-2; D is uncertain. Germline CDR1 SEHNR, CDR2 FQNEAQ (reference sequence). This CDR3 has 14 amino acids. V was cut by 1 base and J by 4 bases, with 10 bases left in between. The CDR3 reads CASSLGTGFYGYTF. DNA for the CDR3: TGTGCCAGCAGCTTAGGGACGGGTTTCTATGGCTACACCTTC.

CDR3 loop: CASSFEGPSGGVANIQYF. The CDR3 bases are TGTGCCAGCAGCTTCGAAGGGCCTAGCGGGGGGGTGGCGAACATTCAGTACTTC. The rearrangement joins TRBV5-6 to TRBJ2-4; 12 nucleotides line up with TRBD2. The germline V gene encodes CDR1 SGHDT and CDR2 YYEEEE. Germline trimming cut 2 bases from V and 7 bases from J; bases unmatched to any gene: 13. This CDR3 spans 18 amino acids.

The chain carries TRBV29-1 and TRBJ2-7, with D unclear. The V end was cut by 2 bases, the J end by 0 bases, with 8 bases between. The CDR3 extends over 13 amino acids. Germline CDR1 and CDR2: SQVTM and ANQGSEA. CDR3 in amino acids: CSVESVDSYEQYF. DNA of the CDR3: TGCAGCGTTGAATCCGTGGACTCCTACGAGCAGTACTTC.

The chain is built from TRBV7-9 and TRBJ1-1; tentative D call: TRBD1 (6 bases). CDR1 and CDR2 (germline): SEHNR, FQNEAQ (reference sequence). V gave up 5 bases and J gave up 0 bases, with 10 bases separating them. The CDR3 has 14 residues. The CDR3 DNA is TGTGCCAGCAGCCCCGGACAGATGAACACTGAAGCTTTCTTT. Translating gives CASSPGQMNTEAFF.

The rearrangement uses TRBV25-1 and TRBJ1-2, with TRBD1 as a possible D gene (6 bases). V lost 8 bases, J lost 8 bases, and 9 bases lay in between. This CDR3 has 10 residues. The V gene's germline CDR1 is MGHDK and CDR2 SYGVNS. The DNA of the CDR3 is TGTGCCAGCCAGGGGCGGGGCTACACCTTC. This encodes CASQGRGYTF.

The rearrangement joins TRBV6-1 to TRBJ1-4; D possibly corresponds to TRBD1 (6 bases). This CDR3 is built from 13 residues. Trimming shortened V by 8 bases and J by 6 bases, and 13 bases separated the two germline ends. CDR1 is MNHNS, CDR2 SASEGT, per germline. Here the CDR3 reads CASSLHRDEKLFF. In DNA form, the CDR3 reads TGTGCCAGCTCCCTCCACAGGGATGAAAAACTGTTTTTT.

This clonotype was seen once. The chain links TRBV6-4 to TRBJ2-3; 7 bases align to TRBD1. Germline CDR1 is MRHNA and CDR2 is SNTAGT. V dropped 2 bases and J dropped 3; count of bases not matched to a gene: 8. CDR3 length: 16 residues. CDR3: CASSDSVSQGTDTQYF. The CDR3 DNA is TGTGCCAGCAGTGACAGTGTATCACAGGGGACAGATACGCAGTATTTT.

V usage is TRBV6-2 or TRBV6-3 and J usage is TRBJ1-2; D gene ambiguous. The CDR3 extends over 13 amino acids. Germline CDR1 reads MNHEY; CDR2 reads SVGEGT. V was clipped by 8 bases and J by 4 bases, with 14 bases between them. CDR3 amino acids: CASWSGNGYGYTF. The CDR3 DNA follows: TGTGCCAGCTGGTCGGGGAACGGCTATGGCTACACCTTC.

The gene calls are TRBV6-2 or TRBV6-3 and TRBJ2-2, with unresolved D. The CDR3 runs to 13 residues. V shed 6 bases and J shed 5 bases, with 10 bases lying between them. Germline V gene sequence: CDR1 MNHEY, CDR2 SVGEGT. The CDR3 protein is CASRPAGTGELFF. The DNA of the CDR3 is TGTGCCAGCAGACCGGCCGGTACCGGGGAGCTGTTTTTT.